These T cell receptor beta chains were read from a single sample in a study of blood T cell repertoires in COVID-19. This table comes from immunoSEQ multiplex PCR, and its TCRdb copy is limited to in-frame clones, with some not included. The data contain about 310,000 clones, around nine tenths of them singletons. Sequencing used peripheral blood. These receptors were collected from a man between 65 and 79 years old with acute or convalescent COVID-19. The CDR3 runs from the conserved cysteine through the conserved F or W. A D gene is named only where the DNA matches it firmly. Expanded clones are given a class, and other clones once, few, many or no size at all.

V	J	size	D	DNA	CDR3
TRBV3-1/TRBV3-2	TRBJ1-2	NA	NA	TGTGCCAGCAGCCAAGATCTCAGGGGCTATGGCTACACCTTC	CASSQDLRGYGYTF
TRBV7-9	TRBJ2-2	NA	TRBD1	TGTGCCAGCAGCCCACCGGGACAGGGGGCCGGGGAGCTGTTTTTT	CASSPPGQGAGELFF
TRBV3-1/TRBV3-2	TRBJ2-1	NA	TRBD2	TGTGCCAGCAGCCGAAGACTAGCGGGAGTGGTCAATGAGCAGTTCTTC	CASSRRLAGVVNEQFF
TRBV28	TRBJ1-5	once	NA	TGTGCCAGCAGAAAAACAGGGATTTCGGGTCAGCCCCAGCATTTT	CASRKTGISGQPQHF
TRBV4-2	TRBJ2-3	NA	NA	TGTGCCAGCAGCCAAGCCCTGGACAAAGCAACAGATACGCAGTATTTT	CASSQALDKATDTQYF
TRBV7-2	TRBJ2-2	few	NA	TGTGCCAGCAGCAGTTGGACAGCCGGGGAGCTGTTTTTT	CASSSWTAGELFF
TRBV7-6	TRBJ2-1	medium-sized	TRBD1	TGTGCCAGCAGCTTAGGACAGGGGGTGATCAATGAGCAGTTCTTC	CASSLGQGVINEQFF
TRBV28	TRBJ2-3	NA	NA	TGTGCCAGCACTCAAGGGGGAGGGGGGCAGCTTACGCAGTATTTT	CASTQGGGGQLTQYF
TRBV5-1	TRBJ1-6	NA	NA	TGCGCCAGCAGCTGGAGCAGGGAAACTAATTCACCCCTCCACTTT	CASSWSRETNSPLHF
TRBV4-2	TRBJ2-3	NA	TRBD2	TGTGCCAGCGCCCGGACTAGCGGGCTCAGAGCGCAGTATTTT	CASARTSGLRAQYF
TRBV11-3	TRBJ2-1	NA	TRBD1	TGTGCCAGCAGCTTAGGGGTCAGGGGGCGGAATGAGCAGTTCTTC	CASSLGVRGRNEQFF
TRBV19	TRBJ2-2	NA	NA	TGTGCCAGTAGTATAGACCGGGACACCAGCTTCACCGGGGAGCTGTTTTTT	CASSIDRDTSFTGELFF